The clone carrying this T cell receptor beta chain came up once. Method: immunoSEQ multiplex PCR; TCRdb's copy keeps in-frame clones and lacks some. The data hold more than 100,000 clones, with 70% to 90% observed a single time. The record originates from a study of blood T cell repertoires in COVID-19. The CDR3 runs 16 residues. V shed 4 bases, J shed 5 bases, and the junction held 10 bases outside the gene matches. Per the germline V gene, CDR1 is MNHNS and CDR2 is SASEGT. The source material was peripheral blood. V gene TRBV6-1 combines with J gene TRBJ2-2; the match to TRBD2 covers 7 bases. The receptor's source is a man in his forties with acute or convalescent COVID-19. The CDR3 reads CASSVRLAVGTGELFF. DNA for the CDR3: TGTGCCAGCAGTGTACGCCTAGCGGTAGGGACCGGGGAGCTGTTTTTT.